The sequence of this T cell receptor beta chain was determined in a study of CD8+ T cells in alopecia areata. Overall study: Each day, treated patients took oral tofacitinib twice, at 5 to 10 mg per dose. Findings of the study overall: One nonresponder leaves baseline CD8+ expansion's link to response uncertain. Expanded CD8+ clones among the top 100, and scalp clonality, were significantly decreased by tofacitinib.

A remark on this clone: Its target is unknown.

The authors extracted RNA and reverse transcribed it into cDNA as the sequencing template. Repertoires were generated with immunoSEQ multiplex PCR, while TCRdb's copy carries only in-frame clones and drops some. There are under 350,000 clones in the sample; nearly 60% occur only once, and 1.8% lies in the top ten. Trimming left V 3 bases short and J 5 bases short, with 11 bases between. Germline values: CDR1 SGHRS, CDR2 YFSETQ. CDR3 size: 14 residues. Sample treatment: oral pan-JAK inhibitor, 5-10 mg twice daily. Punch biopsies of lesional scalp, plus peripheral blood, were taken from alopecia areata patients.

Sequenced material: CD4+ T cells sorted from blood, taken at week 24, from a patient treated with tofacitinib. This chain uses TRBV5-1 with TRBJ2-2; no clear D. The clonotype was recovered from a human donor with alopecia areata. As DNA, the CDR3 is TGCGCCAGCAGCTCCATTGGAGAAACCGGGGAGCTGTTTTTT. This gives the protein CASSSIGETGELFF.